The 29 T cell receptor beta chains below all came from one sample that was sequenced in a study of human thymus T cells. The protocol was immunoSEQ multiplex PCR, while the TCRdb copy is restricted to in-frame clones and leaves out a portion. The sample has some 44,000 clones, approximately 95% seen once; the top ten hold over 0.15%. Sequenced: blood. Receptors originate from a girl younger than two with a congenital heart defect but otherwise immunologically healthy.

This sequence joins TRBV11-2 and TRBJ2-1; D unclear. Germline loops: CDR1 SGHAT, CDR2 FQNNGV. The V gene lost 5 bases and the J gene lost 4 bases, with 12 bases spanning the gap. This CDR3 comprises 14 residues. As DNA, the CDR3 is TGTGCCAGCAGCCCGGTTCCCAGTTACAATGAGCAGTTCTTC. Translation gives CASSPVPSYNEQFF.

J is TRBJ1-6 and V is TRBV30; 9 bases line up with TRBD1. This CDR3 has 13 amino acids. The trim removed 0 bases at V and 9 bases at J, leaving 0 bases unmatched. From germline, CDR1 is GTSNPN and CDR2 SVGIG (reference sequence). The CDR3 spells CAWSVQGASPLHF. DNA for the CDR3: TGTGCCTGGAGTGTACAGGGGGCTTCACCCCTCCACTTT.

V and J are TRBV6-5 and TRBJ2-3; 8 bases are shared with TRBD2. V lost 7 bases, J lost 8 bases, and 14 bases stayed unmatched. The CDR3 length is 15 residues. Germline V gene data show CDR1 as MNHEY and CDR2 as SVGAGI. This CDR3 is CASTQGGLGGGTQYF. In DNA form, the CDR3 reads TGTGCCAGCACCCAAGGGGGACTAGGAGGCGGTACGCAGTATTTT.

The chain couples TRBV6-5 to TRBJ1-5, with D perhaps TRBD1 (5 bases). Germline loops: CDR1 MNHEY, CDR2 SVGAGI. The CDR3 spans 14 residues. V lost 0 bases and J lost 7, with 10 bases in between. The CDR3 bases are TGTGCCAGCAGTTACTCTTCAGGGAGACAGCCCCAGCATTTT. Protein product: CASSYSSGRQPQHF.

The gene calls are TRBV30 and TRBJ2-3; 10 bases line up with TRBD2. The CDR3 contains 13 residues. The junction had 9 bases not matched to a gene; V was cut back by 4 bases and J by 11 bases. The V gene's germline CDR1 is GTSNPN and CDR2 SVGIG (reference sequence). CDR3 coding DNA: TGTGCCTGGACCTGGACTAGCGGCGGAGGGCAGTATTTT. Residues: CAWTWTSGGGQYF.

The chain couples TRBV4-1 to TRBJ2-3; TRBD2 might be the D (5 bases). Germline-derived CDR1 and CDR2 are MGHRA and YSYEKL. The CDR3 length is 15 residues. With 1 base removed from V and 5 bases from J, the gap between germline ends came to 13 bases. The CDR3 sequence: CASSQGALVEDTQYF. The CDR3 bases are TGCGCCAGCAGCCAAGGGGCACTAGTGGAAGATACGCAGTATTTT.

CDR3 DNA: TGTGCCAGCAGCGTGGGGACTAGCGGGATTCAAGAGACCCAGTACTTC. Residues: CASSVGTSGIQETQYF. The genes are TRBV9 and TRBJ2-5; 13 nucleotides match TRBD2. CDR1 and CDR2 (germline): SGDLS, YYNGEE. The CDR3 runs to 16 residues. The V gene end was trimmed by 2 bases and the J gene end by 2 bases; junction bases not matched to a gene: 3.

CDR3 DNA sequence: TGCGCCAGCAGCTTGTTTGCAACTAATGAAAAACTGTTTTTT. Its protein is CASSLFATNEKLFF. The gene calls are TRBV5-1 and TRBJ1-4, with D unclear. Trimming pared 1 base from V and 0 bases from J, leaving 4 bases between. Germline assignment: CDR1 SGHRS and CDR2 YFSETQ. This CDR3 comprises 14 residues.

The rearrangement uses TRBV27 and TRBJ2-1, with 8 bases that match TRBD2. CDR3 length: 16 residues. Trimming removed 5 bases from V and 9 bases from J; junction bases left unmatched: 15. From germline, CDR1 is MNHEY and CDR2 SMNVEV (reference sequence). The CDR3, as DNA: TGTGCCAGCAGTCGCTTTAGCGGGACCACCTGGGGTGAGCAGTTCTTC. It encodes CASSRFSGTTWGEQFF.

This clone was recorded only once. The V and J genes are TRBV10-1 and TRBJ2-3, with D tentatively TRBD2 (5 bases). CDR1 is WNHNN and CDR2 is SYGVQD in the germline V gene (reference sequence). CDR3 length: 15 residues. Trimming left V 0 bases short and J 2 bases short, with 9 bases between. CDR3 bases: TGCGCCAGCAGTGAGTCGATTAGCGCCACAGATACGCAGTATTTT. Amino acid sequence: CASSESISATDTQYF.

CDR3 DNA sequence: TGTGCCAGCAGCGTCTTTCTTAGCGGGATAGGAGAGACCCAGTACTTC. This codes for CASSVFLSGIGETQYF. This chain connects TRBV5-6 to TRBJ2-5; 8 bases are shared with TRBD2. Per germline, CDR1 SGHDT and CDR2 YYEEEE. V gave up 4 bases and J gave up 4 bases; unmatched junction bases: 12. The CDR3 runs to 16 residues.

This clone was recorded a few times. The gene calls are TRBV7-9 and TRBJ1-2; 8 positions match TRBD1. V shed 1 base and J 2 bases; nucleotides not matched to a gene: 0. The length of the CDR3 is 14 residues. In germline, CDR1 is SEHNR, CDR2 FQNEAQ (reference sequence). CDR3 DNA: TGTGCCAGCAGCTTAGGGACAGGGAACTATGGCTACACCTTC. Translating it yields CASSLGTGNYGYTF.

The CDR3 spells CASSFDSGRPRETQYF. The CDR3 DNA is TGTGCCAGCAGTTTTGATAGCGGGAGACCCCGGGAGACCCAGTACTTC. The rearrangement uses TRBV28 and TRBJ2-5; 9 positions agree with TRBD2. This CDR3 has 16 amino acids. The germline gives CDR1 MDHEN, CDR2 SYDVKM. The V gene end was trimmed by 3 bases and the J gene end by 5 bases; junction bases not matched to a gene: 10. Full variable domain (remainder filled in from reference TRBV28 and TRBJ2-5): DVKVTQSSRYLVKRTGEKVFLECVQDMDHENMFWYRQDPGLGLRLIYFSYDVKMKEKGDIPEGYSVSREKKERFSLILESASTNQTSMYLCASSFDSGRPRETQYFGPGTRLLVL.

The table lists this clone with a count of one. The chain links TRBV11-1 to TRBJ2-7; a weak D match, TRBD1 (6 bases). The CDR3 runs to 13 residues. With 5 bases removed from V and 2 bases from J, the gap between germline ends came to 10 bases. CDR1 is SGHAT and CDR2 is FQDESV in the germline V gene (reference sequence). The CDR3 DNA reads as TGTGCCAGCAGCCTCGCAGGGGCCTACGAGCAGTACTTC. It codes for CASSLAGAYEQYF. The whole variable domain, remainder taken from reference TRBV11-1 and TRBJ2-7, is EAEVAQSPRYKITEKSQAVAFWCDPISGHATLYWYRQILGQGPELLVQFQDESVVDDSQLPKDRFSAERLKGVDSTLKIQPAELGDSAMYLCASSLAGAYEQYFGPGTRLTVT.

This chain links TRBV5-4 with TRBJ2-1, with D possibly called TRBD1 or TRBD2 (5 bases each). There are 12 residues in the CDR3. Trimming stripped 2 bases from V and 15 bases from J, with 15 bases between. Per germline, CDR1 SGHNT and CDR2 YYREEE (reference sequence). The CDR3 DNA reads TGTGCCAGCAGCTTAACCGGGACGGGTTGGTTCTTC. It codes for CASSLTGTGWFF.

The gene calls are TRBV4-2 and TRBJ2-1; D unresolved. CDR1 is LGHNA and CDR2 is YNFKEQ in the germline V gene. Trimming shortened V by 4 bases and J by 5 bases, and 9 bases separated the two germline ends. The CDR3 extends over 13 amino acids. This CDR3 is CASSPVKDNEQFF. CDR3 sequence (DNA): TGTGCCAGCAGCCCAGTTAAGGACAATGAGCAGTTCTTC.

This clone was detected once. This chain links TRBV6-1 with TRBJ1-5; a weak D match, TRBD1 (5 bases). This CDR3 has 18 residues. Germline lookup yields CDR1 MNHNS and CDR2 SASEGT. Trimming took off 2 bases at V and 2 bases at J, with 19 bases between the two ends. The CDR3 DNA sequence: TGTGCCAGCAGTGAACTGTTGGGGGGGGTGGTAGGCAATCAGCCCCAGCATTTT. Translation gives CASSELLGGVVGNQPQHF.

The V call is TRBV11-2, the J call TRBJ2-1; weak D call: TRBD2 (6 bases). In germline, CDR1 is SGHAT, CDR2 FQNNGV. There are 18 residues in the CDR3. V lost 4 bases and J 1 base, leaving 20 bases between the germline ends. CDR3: CASSSLNWVGRSYNEQFF. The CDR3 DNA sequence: TGTGCCAGCAGCTCGTTGAATTGGGTAGGGAGGTCCTACAATGAGCAGTTCTTC.

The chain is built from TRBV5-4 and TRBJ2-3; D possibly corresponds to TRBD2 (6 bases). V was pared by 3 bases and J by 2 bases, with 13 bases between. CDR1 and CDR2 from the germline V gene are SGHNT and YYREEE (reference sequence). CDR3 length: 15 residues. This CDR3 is CASSSSLANTDTQYF. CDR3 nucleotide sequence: TGTGCCAGCAGCTCCTCACTAGCAAACACAGATACGCAGTATTTT.

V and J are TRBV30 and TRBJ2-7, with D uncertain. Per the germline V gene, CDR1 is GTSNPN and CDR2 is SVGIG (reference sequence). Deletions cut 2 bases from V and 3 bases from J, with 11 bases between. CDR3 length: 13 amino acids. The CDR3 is CAWSTGQYYEQYF. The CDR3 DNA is TGTGCCTGGAGTACGGGTCAATACTACGAGCAGTACTTC.

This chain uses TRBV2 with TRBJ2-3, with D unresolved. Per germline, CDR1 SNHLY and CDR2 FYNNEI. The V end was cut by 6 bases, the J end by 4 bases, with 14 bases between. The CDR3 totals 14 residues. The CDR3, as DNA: TGTGCCAGCAGGAGAGAGACGCAGGCAGATACGCAGTATTTT. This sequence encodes CASRRETQADTQYF.

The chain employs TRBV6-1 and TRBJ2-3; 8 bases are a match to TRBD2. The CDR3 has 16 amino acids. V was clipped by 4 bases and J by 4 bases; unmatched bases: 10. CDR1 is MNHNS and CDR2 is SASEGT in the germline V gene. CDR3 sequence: CASSAPPGLGADTQYF. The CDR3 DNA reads TGTGCCAGCAGTGCACCCCCGGGACTAGGGGCAGATACGCAGTATTTT.

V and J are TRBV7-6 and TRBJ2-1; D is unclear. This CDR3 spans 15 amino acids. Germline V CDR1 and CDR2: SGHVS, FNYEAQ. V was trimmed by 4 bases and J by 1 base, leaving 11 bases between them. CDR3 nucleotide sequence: TGTGCCAGCAGCTCAGGCCTGCAGTCCTACAATGAGCAGTTCTTC. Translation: CASSSGLQSYNEQFF.

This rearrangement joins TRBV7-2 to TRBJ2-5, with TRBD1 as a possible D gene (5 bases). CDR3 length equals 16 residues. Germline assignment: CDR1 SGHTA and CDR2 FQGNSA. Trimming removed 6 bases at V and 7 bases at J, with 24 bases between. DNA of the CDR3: TGTGCCAGCAGTTCCAGGGTTATTGTTGATAGGGGGACCCAGTACTTC. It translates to CASSSRVIVDRGTQYF.

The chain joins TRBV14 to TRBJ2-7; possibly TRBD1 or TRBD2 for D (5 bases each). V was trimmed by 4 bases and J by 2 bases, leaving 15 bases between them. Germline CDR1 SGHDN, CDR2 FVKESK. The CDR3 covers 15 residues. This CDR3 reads CASSPAGTGAYEQYF. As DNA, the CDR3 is TGTGCCAGCAGCCCAGCCGGGACCGGGGCCTACGAGCAGTACTTC. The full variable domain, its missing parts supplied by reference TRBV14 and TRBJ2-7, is EAGVTQFPSHSVIEKGQTVTLRCDPISGHDNLYWYRRVMGKEIKFLLHFVKESKQDESGMPNNRFLAERTGGTYSTLKVQPAELEDSGVYFCASSPAGTGAYEQYFGPGTRLTVT.

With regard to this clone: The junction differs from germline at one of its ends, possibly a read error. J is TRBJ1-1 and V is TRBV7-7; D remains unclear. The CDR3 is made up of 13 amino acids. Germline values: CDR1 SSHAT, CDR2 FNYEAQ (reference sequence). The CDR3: CASSRLLNTEAFF. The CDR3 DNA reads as TGTGCTAGCAGCCGCCTATTGAACACTGAAGCTTTCTTT.

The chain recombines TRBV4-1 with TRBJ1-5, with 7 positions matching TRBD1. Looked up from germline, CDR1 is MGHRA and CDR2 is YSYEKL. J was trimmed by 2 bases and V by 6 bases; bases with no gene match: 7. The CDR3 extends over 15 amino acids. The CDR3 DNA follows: TGCGCCAGCAGAGGGACAGCTATAGGCAATCAGCCCCAGCATTTT. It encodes CASRGTAIGNQPQHF.

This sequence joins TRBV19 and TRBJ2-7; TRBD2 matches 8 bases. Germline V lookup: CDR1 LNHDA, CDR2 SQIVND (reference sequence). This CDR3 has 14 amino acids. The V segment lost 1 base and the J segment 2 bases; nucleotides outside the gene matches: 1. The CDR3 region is CASSIAGGPYEQYF. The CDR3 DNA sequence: TGTGCCAGTAGTATAGCGGGAGGGCCCTACGAGCAGTACTTC. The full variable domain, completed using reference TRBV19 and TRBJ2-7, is DGGITQSPKYLFRKEGQNVTLSCEQNLNHDAMYWYRQDPGQGLRLIYYSQIVNDFQKGDIAEGYSVSREKKESFPLTVTSAQKNPTAFYLCASSIAGGPYEQYFGPGTRLTVT.

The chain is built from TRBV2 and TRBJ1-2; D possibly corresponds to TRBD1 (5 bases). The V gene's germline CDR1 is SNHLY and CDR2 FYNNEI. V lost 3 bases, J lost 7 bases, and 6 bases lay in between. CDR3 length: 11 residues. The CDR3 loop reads CASSDRVGYTF. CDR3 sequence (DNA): TGTGCCAGCAGTGACAGGGTTGGCTACACCTTC.